This TCR beta chain was sequenced in a study of regulatory T cells in long-lasting Graves disease. As for the study in general: Less than 3 months of antithyroid drugs had been taken by newly diagnosed Graves' patients.

Specified time point: newly diagnosed GD, antithyroid drugs for less than 3 months. There was RNA extracted from PBMCs, and the TCR library was made from it. This clonotype has at least ten counts. Germline loops: CDR1 SGHRS, CDR2 YFSETQ. Trimming removed 6 bases at V and 4 bases at J, with 8 bases between. The CDR3 contains 11 residues. For TCR beta, libraries came from iRepertoire HTBI primers and Arm-PCR of CDR3 regions. TCRdb re-derived calls from the multiplex PCR reads in MiXCR, one entry per CDR3 protein. The repertoire holds 360,000 or so distinct CDR3 sequences, roughly 16% seen once, with 20% to 25% in the top ten. These data are also associated with another study on T cells in Graves' hyperthyroidism and ophthalmopathy. Turning to that study: Ophthalmopathy got predicted by the model a median approximately 6 months before its onset.

This chain connects TRBV5-1 to TRBJ2-7, with D hard to call. The clonotype originates from a woman between 18 and 30 years old with Graves disease. The source material was peripheral blood mononuclear cells (PBMCs), sampled at new diagnosis, from a patient treated with antithyroid drugs. The CDR3 bases are TGCGCCAGCAACGACAAATACGAGCAGTACTTC. As protein: CASNDKYEQYF.